The sequence of this TCR beta chain was determined in a study of blood T cell repertoires in COVID-19. Original handling: Reference gene primers were amplified, and this amplification served to estimate nucleated cell counts. Generated by immunoSEQ multiplex PCR, the TCRdb table keeps only in-frame clones and is missing some. From that table come the V and J calls and clone size; the DNA was used to work out D and trimming. Among fewer than 250,000 clones, nearly 90% were seen once, and the ten largest hold around 15%. Study members were between about 18 and 95 years old and lived in 20 to 25 US regions. Membership in each cohort depended on participant-reported clinical history. Trimming pared 1 base from V and 0 bases from J, leaving 16 bases between. This CDR3 has 17 residues. In germline, CDR1 is SGHTA, CDR2 FQGNSA.

The sample taken for sequencing was PBMCs or T cells enriched from blood (not recorded which). The gene calls are TRBV7-2 and TRBJ2-7, with D possibly TRBD1 on 6 matching bases. This receptor was obtained from a man younger than 40 who had been exposed to COVID-19. CDR3 sequence reads: CASSLVTGTPTSYEQYF. Here the CDR3 DNA reads TGTGCCAGCAGCTTAGTAACCGGGACACCCACCTCCTACGAGCAGTACTTC.